This TCR beta chain was recovered during a study of vaccination and CD4 T cells after COVID-19. Study as a whole: The peptides that stimulated the cells were overlapping spike peptides from SARS-CoV-2, HCoV-NL63, HCoV-OC43 and HCoV-229E.

Cultured CD4+ T cells had their DNA profiled by the Oncomine TCR Beta short-read assay. From cultured CD4+ T cells, genomic DNA was extracted. TCRdb fed the PCR reads into MiXCR, producing one record per CDR3 protein. The data contain 12,000 or so distinct CDR3 sequences, roughly 29% of them singletons. From germline, CDR1 is GTSNPN and CDR2 SVGIG (reference sequence). V shed 5 bases and J 3 bases; nucleotides not matched to a gene: 4. The CDR3 runs to 13 residues. This clonotype has a single count. Its target is unknown. Treatment reported: roughly 11-day PBMC culture with coronavirus spike peptide pools or control peptides (ViraFEST assay). It was before the COVID-19 pandemic (2011-2018) that the unexposed donor's CD4+ T cells were collected.

The J gene is TRBJ2-1, the V gene TRBV30; 7 bases agree with TRBD1. This receptor was identified in a human donor in good health. Input material: CD4+ T cells from blood, cultured in vitro. For the CDR3, the DNA is TGTGCCTGGGGGGACAGCTTCTACAATGAGCAGTTCTTC. Its translation is CAWGDSFYNEQFF.